This T cell receptor (beta chain) was found in a study of OX40 agonist ivuxolimab in advanced cancers. Germline V gene data show CDR1 as KGHSH and CDR2 as LQKENI. Trimming took off 0 bases at V and 6 bases at J, with 9 bases between the two ends. The CDR3 spans 14 residues. Libraries were prepared by immunoSEQ multiplex PCR; TCRdb keeps only in-frame clonotypes and omits some of them. The data contain about 82,000 clones, around four fifths of them seen just once; the ten biggest clones take up more than 0.75%. This clone appeared once. The receptor was isolated from an adult with an advanced solid tumor such as melanoma, head and neck, liver or kidney cancer. J is TRBJ2-1 and V is TRBV18, with TRBD1 as a possible D gene (6 bases). Sequenced material: CD4+ or CD8+ T cells sorted from blood, taken in a trial of the OX40 agonist ivuxolimab. CDR3 DNA: TGTGCCAGCTCACCACCCTCCAGGGGCAATGAGCAGTTCTTC. As protein: CASSPPSRGNEQFF.